This T cell receptor (beta chain) was captured in a study of shared clonotypes between healthy human individuals. Across the whole study: Three plates were used per donor for CD4 naive, three for CD4 memory, two for CD8 naive and one for CD8 memory.

Genomic DNA per cell subset filled all wells of several immunoSEQ plates. Using immunoSEQ multiplex PCR, the repertoire was profiled, and TCRdb retains in-frame clones only, with some absent. This sample carries more than 2 million clones, 85% to 95% of them seen once, and the ten largest clones take more than 0.1%. Sequenced input: naive CD4+ T cells sorted from blood. Subset noted: CD45RA+ positively selected. This clonotype was obtained from a man aged 18 to 30 in good health.

The CDR3 loop is CASGFTGASYEQYF. In nucleotides, the CDR3 is TGTGCCAGCGGGTTTACAGGCGCTTCCTACGAGCAGTACTTC. This chain links TRBV7-2 with TRBJ2-7; D is possibly TRBD1 (5 bases). V gave up 8 bases and J gave up 1 base, with 15 bases separating them. CDR3 size: 14 residues. Germline V lookup: CDR1 SGHTA, CDR2 FQGNSA.